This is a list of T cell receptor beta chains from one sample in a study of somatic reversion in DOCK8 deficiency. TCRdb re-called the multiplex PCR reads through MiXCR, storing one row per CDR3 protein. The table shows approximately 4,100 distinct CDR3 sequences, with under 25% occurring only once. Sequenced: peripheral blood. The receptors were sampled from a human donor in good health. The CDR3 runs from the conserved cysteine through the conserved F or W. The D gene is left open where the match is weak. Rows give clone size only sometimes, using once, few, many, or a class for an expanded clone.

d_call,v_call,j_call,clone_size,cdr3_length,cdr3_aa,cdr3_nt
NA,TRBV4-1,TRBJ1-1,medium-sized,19,CASSQVFFGGGTVNTEAFF,TGCGCCAGCAGCCAAGTCTTTTTCGGGGGAGGGACGGTGAACACTGAAGCTTTCTTT
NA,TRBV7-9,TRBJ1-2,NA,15,CASSLLLGYGDGYTF,TGTGCCAGCAGCTTACTTTTGGGGTATGGAGATGGCTACACCTTC
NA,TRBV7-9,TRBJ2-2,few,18,CASSLGHGGTLNTGELFF,TGTGCCAGCAGCTTAGGACATGGAGGGACCCTAAACACCGGGGAGCTGTTTTTT
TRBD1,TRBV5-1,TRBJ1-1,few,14,CASSSGQANTEAFF,TGCGCCAGCAGCTCGGGACAGGCGAACACTGAAGCTTTCTTT
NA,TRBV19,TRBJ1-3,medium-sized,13,CASPTGSGNTIYF,TGTGCCAGCCCTACAGGCTCTGGAAACACCATATATTTT
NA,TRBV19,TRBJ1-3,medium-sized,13,CASARYSGNTIYF,TGTGCCAGTGCCCGATACTCTGGAAACACCATATATTTT
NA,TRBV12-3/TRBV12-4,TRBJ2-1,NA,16,CANSFLGSGSYNEQFF,TGTGCCAACAGTTTCCTAGGATCGGGGTCCTACAATGAGCAGTTCTTC
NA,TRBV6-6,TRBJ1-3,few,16,CASSQVAGRSGNTIYF,TGTGCCAGCAGCCAGGTGGCGGGGCGCTCTGGAAACACCATATATTTT
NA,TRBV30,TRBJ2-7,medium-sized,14,CAWSRVGRTYEQYF,TGTGCCTGGAGTAGAGTAGGCAGGACCTACGAGCAGTACTTC
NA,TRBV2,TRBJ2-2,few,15,CASSRSGLGTGELFF,TGTGCCAGCAGTCGATCTGGGTTGGGCACCGGGGAGCTGTTTTTT
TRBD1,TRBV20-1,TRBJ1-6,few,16,CSAGSTGTGGNSPLHF,TGCAGTGCTGGGTCCACCGGGACAGGGGGCAATTCACCCCTCCACTTT
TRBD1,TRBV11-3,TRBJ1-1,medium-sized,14,CASSSGTGDTEAFF,TGTGCCAGCAGCTCCGGGACAGGGGACACTGAAGCTTTCTTT
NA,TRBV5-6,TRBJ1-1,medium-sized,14,CASSFYPVGTEAFF,TGTGCCAGCAGCTTTTACCCCGTTGGGACTGAAGCTTTCTTT
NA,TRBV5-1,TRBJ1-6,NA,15,CAGRSTGTENSPLHF,TGCGCCGGCAGGTCGACCGGGACGGAGAATTCACCCCTCCACTTT
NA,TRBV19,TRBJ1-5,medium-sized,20,CASAILKGSRSSRDGQPQHF,TGTGCCAGTGCAATCCTAAAGGGGAGCAGGAGCAGCAGAGACGGTCAGCCCCAGCATTTT
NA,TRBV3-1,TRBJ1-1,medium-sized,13,CASSQAGNTEAFF,TGTGCCAGCAGCCAAGCGGGGAACACTGAAGCTTTCTTT
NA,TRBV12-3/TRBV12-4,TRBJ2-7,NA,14,CASRESGGGSEQYF,TGTGCCAGCAGAGAATCGGGTGGGGGTTCCGAGCAGTACTTC
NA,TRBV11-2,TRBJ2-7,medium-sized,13,CASSPPYSYEQYF,TGTGCCAGCAGCCCCCCTTATAGCTACGAGCAGTACTTC
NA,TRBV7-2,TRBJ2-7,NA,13,CASSLGGAKEQYF,TGTGCCAGCAGCTTAGGGGGGGCAAAGGAGCAGTACTTC
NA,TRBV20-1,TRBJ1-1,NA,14,CSARDQRGGTEAFF,TGCAGTGCTAGAGATCAGCGAGGAGGTACTGAAGCTTTCTTT
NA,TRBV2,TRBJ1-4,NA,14,CASSWTPLGEKLFF,TGTGCCAGCAGTTGGACACCCCTGGGAGAAAAACTGTTTTTT
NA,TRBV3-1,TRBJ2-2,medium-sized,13,CASSQGASEGLFF,TGTGCCAGCAGCCAAGGGGCGTCCGAGGGGCTGTTTTTT
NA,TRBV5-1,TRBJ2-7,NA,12,CASGTSYYEQYF,TGCGCCAGCGGGACTTCCTACTACGAGCAGTACTTC
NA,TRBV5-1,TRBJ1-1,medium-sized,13,CASTAGLNTEAFF,TGCGCCAGCACAGCCGGATTGAACACTGAAGCTTTCTTT
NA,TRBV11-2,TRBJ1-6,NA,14,CASSLGGLPTPLHF,TGTGCCAGCAGCTTAGGTGGCCTGCCCACACCCCTCCACTTT
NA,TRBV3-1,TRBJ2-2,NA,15,CASSQGSGSSGKLFF,TGTGCCAGCAGCCAAGGCTCAGGCAGTTCCGGGAAGCTGTTTTTT
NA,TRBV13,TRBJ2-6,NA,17,CASSTQAGSSGANVLTF,TGTGCCAGCAGCACCCAAGCAGGAAGCTCTGGGGCCAACGTCCTGACTTTC
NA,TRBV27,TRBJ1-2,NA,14,CASSLSLGTYGYTF,TGTGCCAGCAGTTTATCCTTGGGGACCTATGGCTACACCTTC
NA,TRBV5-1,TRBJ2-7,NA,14,CASSLMGASYEQYF,TGCGCCAGCAGCTTGATGGGGGCCTCCTACGAGCAGTACTTC
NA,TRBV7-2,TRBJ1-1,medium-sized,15,CASSIFGVAETEAFF,TGTGCCAGCAGCATATTCGGGGTCGCCGAGACTGAAGCTTTCTTT
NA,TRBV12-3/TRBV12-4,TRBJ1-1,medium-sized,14,CASSLRQLNTEAFF,TGTGCCAGCAGTTTAAGGCAGTTGAACACTGAAGCTTTCTTT
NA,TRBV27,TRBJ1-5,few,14,CASSFRGADQPQHF,TGTGCCAGCAGTTTCAGAGGGGCTGACCAGCCCCAGCATTTT
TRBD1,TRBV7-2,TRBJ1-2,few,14,CASSIGTGNYGYTF,TGTGCCAGCAGCATCGGGACAGGGAACTATGGCTACACCTTC
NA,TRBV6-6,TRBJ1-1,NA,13,CASDGGRVTEAFF,TGTGCCAGCGACGGGGGTCGGGTCACTGAAGCTTTCTTT
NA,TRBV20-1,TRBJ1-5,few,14,CSARAEGDGGPQHF,TGCAGTGCTAGGGCGGAGGGAGACGGGGGGCCCCAGCATTTT
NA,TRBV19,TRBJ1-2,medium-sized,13,CASSIDHAVGGTF,TGTGCCAGTAGTATAGATCACGCCGTAGGCGGCACCTTC
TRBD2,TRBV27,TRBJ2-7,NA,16,CASSLLAGGFSYEQYF,TGTGCCAGCAGTCTACTAGCGGGGGGGTTCTCCTACGAGCAGTACTTC
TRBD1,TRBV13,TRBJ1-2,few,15,CASRLRDRGLDGYTF,TGTGCCAGCAGGCTCCGGGACAGAGGGTTGGATGGCTACACCTTC
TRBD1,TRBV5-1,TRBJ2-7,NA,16,CASSLSWTGGSYEQYF,TGCGCCAGCAGCTTGTCCTGGACAGGGGGCTCCTACGAGCAGTACTTC
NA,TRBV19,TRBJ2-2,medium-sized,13,CASRGTNTGELFF,TGTGCCAGTAGGGGGACGAACACCGGGGAGCTGTTTTTT
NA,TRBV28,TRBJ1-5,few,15,CASSPGWGSNQPQHF,TGTGCCAGCAGCCCAGGCTGGGGTAGCAATCAGCCCCAGCATTTT
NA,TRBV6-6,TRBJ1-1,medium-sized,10,CASSGTEAFF,TGTGCCAGCTCAGGCACTGAAGCTTTCTTT
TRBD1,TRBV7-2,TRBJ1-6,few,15,CASSLRDSHNSPLHF,TGTGCCAGCAGCTTACGGGACAGCCATAATTCACCCCTCCACTTT
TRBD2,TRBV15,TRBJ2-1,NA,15,CATSPPAGGYNEQFF,TGTGCCACCAGCCCCCCAGCGGGGGGATACAATGAGCAGTTCTTC
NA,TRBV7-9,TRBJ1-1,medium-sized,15,CASSLTANSNTEAFF,TGTGCCAGCAGCTTAACTGCCAACTCCAACACTGAAGCTTTCTTT
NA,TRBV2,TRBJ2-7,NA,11,CASRYAYEQYF,TGTGCCAGCCGGTACGCCTACGAGCAGTACTTC
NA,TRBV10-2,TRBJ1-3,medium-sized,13,CASLPHTGNTIYF,TGCGCCAGCCTCCCCCATACTGGAAACACCATATATTTT
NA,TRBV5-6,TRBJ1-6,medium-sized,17,CASSLGDLAHYNSPLHF,TGTGCCAGCAGCTTGGGAGATCTGGCGCATTATAATTCACCCCTCCACTTT
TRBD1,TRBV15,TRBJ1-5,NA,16,CATSSDREIRVQPQHF,TGTGCCACCAGCAGCGACAGGGAGATTCGGGTGCAGCCCCAGCATTTT
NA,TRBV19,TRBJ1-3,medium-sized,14,CASTRRRDGNTIYF,TGTGCCAGTACCCGCCGGCGGGATGGAAACACCATATATTTT
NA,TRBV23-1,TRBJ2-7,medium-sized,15,CASSQSRGSPYEQYF,TGCGCCAGCAGTCAATCCCGAGGTTCTCCCTACGAGCAGTACTTC
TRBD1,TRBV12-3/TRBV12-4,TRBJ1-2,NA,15,CASSPGAQGAEGYTF,TGTGCCAGCAGCCCAGGGGCCCAGGGGGCTGAGGGCTACACCTTC
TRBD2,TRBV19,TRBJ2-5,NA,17,CASSPQGLAGTQETQYF,TGTGCCAGTAGTCCGCAGGGACTAGCGGGGACTCAAGAGACCCAGTACTTC
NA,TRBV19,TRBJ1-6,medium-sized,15,CASKEDQAYNSPLHF,TGTGCCAGTAAAGAAGATCAAGCCTATAATTCACCCCTCCACTTT
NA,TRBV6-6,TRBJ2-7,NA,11,CASSSSSLTNF,TGTGCCAGCAGTTCATCCTCGCTAACGAACTTC
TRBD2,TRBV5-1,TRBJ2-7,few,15,CASSVGTSGGYEQYF,TGCGCCAGCAGCGTGGGGACTAGCGGGGGGTACGAGCAGTACTTC
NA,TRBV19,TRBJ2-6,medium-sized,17,CASSIRVSSSGANVLTF,TGTGCCAGTAGTATACGGGTTTCCAGCTCTGGGGCCAACGTCCTGACTTTC
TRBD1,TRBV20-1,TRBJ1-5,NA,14,CSVSPRDSYQPQHF,TGCAGTGTTTCCCCGCGGGACAGCTATCAGCCCCAGCATTTT
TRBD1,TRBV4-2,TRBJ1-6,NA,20,CASSQDGWTGESSYNSPLHF,TGTGCCAGCAGCCAAGATGGGTGGACAGGGGAGAGCTCCTATAATTCACCCCTCCACTTT